The 13 T cell receptor beta chains below were found in one sample sequenced in a study of OX40 agonist ivuxolimab in advanced cancers. Method: immunoSEQ multiplex PCR; TCRdb's copy keeps in-frame clones and lacks some. The sample gives about 50,000 clones, roughly 90% of which show up once; around 6% is in the top ten. Sample: CD4+ or CD8+ T cells sorted from blood, taken in a trial of the OX40 agonist ivuxolimab. The receptors were sampled from an adult with an advanced solid tumor such as melanoma, head and neck, liver or kidney cancer.

This clone was seen a single time. This rearrangement joins TRBV7-9 to TRBJ2-7; 9 bases are a match to TRBD1. CDR3 length: 12 residues. Unmatched junction bases numbered 5, after V lost 5 bases and J lost 9 bases. Germline V gives CDR1 SEHNR, CDR2 FQNEAQ (reference sequence). Written as DNA, the CDR3 is TGTGCCAGCAGCGAGGGACAGGGCGGGCAGTACTTC. Protein sequence: CASSEGQGGQYF.

The chain combines TRBV19 with TRBJ2-7, with a possible D match to TRBD1 (5 bases). Germline CDR1 reads LNHDA; CDR2 reads SQIVND (reference sequence). The CDR3 is made up of 14 amino acids. With 7 bases removed from V and 0 bases from J, the gap between germline ends came to 13 bases. DNA of the CDR3: TGTGCCAGTATAGGGGAAAAGGACTCCTACGAGCAGTACTTC. It specifies CASIGEKDSYEQYF.

V usage is TRBV6-1 and J usage is TRBJ2-7; D perhaps matches TRBD1 (6 bases). This CDR3 has 13 amino acids. The germline V gene has CDR1 MNHNS and CDR2 SASEGT. The V end was cut by 7 bases, the J end by 2 bases, with 12 bases between. CDR3 sequence reads: CASTSAGAYEQYV. CDR3 sequence (DNA): TGTGCCAGCACGAGCGCAGGGGCCTACGAGCAGTACGTC.

The chain joins TRBV7-2 to TRBJ1-2, with TRBD1 as a possible D gene (6 bases). This CDR3 spans 13 amino acids. Trimming pared 4 bases from V and 4 bases from J, leaving 10 bases between. Germline values: CDR1 SGHTA, CDR2 FQGNSA. The CDR3 reads CASSSGQLYGYTF. CDR3 coding DNA: TGTGCCAGCAGCTCCGGACAGCTCTATGGCTACACCTTC. Full variable domain (rest looked up from reference TRBV7-2 and TRBJ1-2): GAGVSQSPSNKVTEKGKDVELRCDPISGHTALYWYRQSLGQGLEFLIYFQGNSAPDKSGLPSDRFSAERTGGSVSTLTIQRTQQEDSAVYLCASSSGQLYGYTFGSGTRLTVV.

The chain combines TRBV28 with TRBJ1-2, with a possible D match to TRBD1 (5 bases). Germline CDR1 reads MDHEN; CDR2 reads SYDVKM. V was shortened by 5 bases and J by 2 bases, with 21 bases between the two germline ends. The CDR3 has 17 residues. CDR3 sequence: CASSRDSLELGNYGYTF. Written as DNA, the CDR3 is TGTGCCAGCAGTCGTGACAGTTTGGAACTCGGGAACTATGGCTACACCTTC.

Here the CDR3 reads CATSPRGANTEAFF. Here the CDR3 DNA reads TGTGCCACTTCTCCAAGGGGGGCAAACACTGAAGCTTTCTTT. The chain combines TRBV19 with TRBJ1-1; TRBD1 might be the D (6 bases). The V end lost 10 bases, the J end lost 2 bases, and 17 bases lay between the germline ends. Germline-derived CDR1 and CDR2 are LNHDA and SQIVND (reference sequence). The length of the CDR3 is 14 residues.

This chain connects TRBV14 to TRBJ1-1; D might be TRBD1 (6 bases). The CDR3 is 15 residues long. Germline lookup yields CDR1 SGHDN and CDR2 FVKESK. V dropped 0 bases and J dropped 0 bases, with 8 bases sitting between them. The CDR3 nucleotides are TGTGCCAGCAGCCAAGAATGGGACATGAACACTGAAGCTTTCTTT. Translation gives CASSQEWDMNTEAFF.

The chain recombines TRBV11-2 with TRBJ1-3; D gene uncertain. Germline loops: CDR1 SGHAT, CDR2 FQNNGV. With 4 bases removed from V and 2 bases from J, the gap between germline ends came to 15 bases. This CDR3 contains 16 residues. The CDR3 DNA reads as TGTGCCAGCAGCTCTAGTCCGGGATCGGCTGGAAACACCATATATTTT. This codes for CASSSSPGSAGNTIYF.

The chain is built from TRBV6-1 and TRBJ1-2; TRBD1 is a possible D gene (6 bases). Germline V gene data show CDR1 as MNHNS and CDR2 as SASEGT. The length of the CDR3 is 16 residues. V gave up 2 bases and J gave up 2 bases, with 15 bases separating them. The DNA for the CDR3 is TGTGCCAGCAGTGAACACCCGGGACAACCCAACTATGGCTACACCTTC. Residues: CASSEHPGQPNYGYTF.

V usage is TRBV4-3 and J usage is TRBJ1-2; D uncertain. CDR3 size: 15 residues. CDR1 is LGHNA and CDR2 is YSLEER in the germline V gene. V lost 1 base and J lost 0, with 9 bases in between. CDR3 protein: CASSQVQTTNYGYTF. As DNA, the CDR3 is TGCGCCAGCAGCCAAGTCCAGACGACTAACTATGGCTACACCTTC.

This sequence joins TRBV5-1 and TRBJ2-7; 7 bases map to TRBD1. CDR3 length: 14 residues. Germline CDR1 is SGHRS and CDR2 is YFSETQ. V was clipped by 4 bases and J by 3 bases; unmatched bases: 7. The CDR3 sequence: CASSLLTGDYEQYV. The CDR3 nucleotides are TGCGCCAGCAGCCTGCTAACAGGGGACTACGAGCAGTACGTC.

V usage is TRBV2 and J usage is TRBJ2-1; 12 nucleotides align to TRBD2. With V trimmed by 6 bases and J by 2 bases, 2 bases remained unmatched. Per the germline V gene, CDR1 is SNHLY and CDR2 is FYNNEI. This CDR3 has 15 amino acids. For the CDR3, the DNA is TGTGCCAGCAGGACTAGCGGGGGTGCCTACAATGAGCAGTTCTTC. It encodes CASRTSGGAYNEQFF. Variable domain in full (rest from reference TRBV2 and TRBJ2-1): EPEVTQTPSHQVTQMGQEVILRCVPISNHLYFYWYRQILGQKVEFLVSFYNNEISEKSEIFDDQFSVERPDGSNFTLKIRSTKLEDSAMYFCASRTSGGAYNEQFFGPGTRLTVL.

This clone has a single count. This chain joins TRBV13 and TRBJ2-1, with D perhaps matching TRBD2 (7 bases). Per the germline V gene, CDR1 is PRHDT and CDR2 is FYEKMQ (reference sequence). This CDR3 contains 15 residues. With 5 bases removed from V and 4 bases from J, the gap between germline ends came to 15 bases. In DNA form, the CDR3 reads TGTGCCAGCAGCCAGGGGAGGGGGATTTACAATGAGCAGTTCTTC. This codes for CASSQGRGIYNEQFF.